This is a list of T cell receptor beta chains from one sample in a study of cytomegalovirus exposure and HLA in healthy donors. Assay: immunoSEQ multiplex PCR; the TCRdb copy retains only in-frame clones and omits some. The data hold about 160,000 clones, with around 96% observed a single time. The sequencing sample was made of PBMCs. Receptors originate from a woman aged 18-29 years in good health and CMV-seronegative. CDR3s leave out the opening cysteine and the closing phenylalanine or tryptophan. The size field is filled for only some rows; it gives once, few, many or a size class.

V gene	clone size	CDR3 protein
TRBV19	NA	ASSQQGADRQF
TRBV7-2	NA	ASSPTRNYEQY
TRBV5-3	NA	ARSLAQGACDDYGYT
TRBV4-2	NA	ASSQAGKPLH
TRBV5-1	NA	ASRVGEWMDTEAF
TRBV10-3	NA	AIRSGGNYEQY
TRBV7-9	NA	ASSFDRDTF
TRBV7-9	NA	ASSLARTGKYGYT
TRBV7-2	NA	ASSLTLQGPSPEAF
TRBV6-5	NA	ASRRQGQETQY
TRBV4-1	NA	ASSSRQEEYNEQF
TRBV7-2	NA	ASSLVSPTGTGYT
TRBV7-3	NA	ASSLLAGFSNNEQF
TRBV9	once	ASSVRNADTQY
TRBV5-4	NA	ASSWSSGGYNEQF